A selection of T cell receptor beta chains follows, all from one sample in a study of cytomegalovirus exposure and HLA in healthy donors. Using immunoSEQ multiplex PCR, the repertoire was profiled, and TCRdb retains in-frame clones only, with some absent. The sample lists some 290,000 clones, approximately 86% seen once, with around 0.91% in the top ten. Source material: PBMCs. Source of these receptors: a young man in good health and CMV-seronegative. Both conserved end residues are part of each CDR3. D genes are given only for firm matches. Some rows mark clone size as missing; the rest say once, few, many or name a class of expanded clone.

V: TRBV15; D: -; size: -; J: TRBJ1-5; DNA: TGTGCCACCAGCAGAGAGTCTTATAGCAATCAGCCCCAGCATTTT; CDR3: CATSRESYSNQPQHF
V: TRBV18; D: TRBD1; size: few; J: TRBJ1-2; DNA: TGTGCCAGCTCACCGGCCGGGACAGGGACCGTAAACTATTATGGCTACACCTTC; CDR3: CASSPAGTGTVNYYGYTF
V: TRBV16; D: TRBD1; size: -; J: TRBJ1-2; DNA: TGTGCCAGCAGCGTCGGGACCGGGGACAGCTATGGCTACACCTTC; CDR3: CASSVGTGDSYGYTF
V: TRBV6-5; D: TRBD1; size: -; J: TRBJ2-5; DNA: TGTGCCAGCAGTTACAGTTCCTGGCAGGGGGCAGAGACCCAGTACTTC; CDR3: CASSYSSWQGAETQYF
V: TRBV27; D: -; size: -; J: TRBJ2-7; DNA: TGTGCCAGCAGTTTATCGCCGGTGTACGAGCAGTACTTC; CDR3: CASSLSPVYEQYF
V: TRBV15; D: TRBD1; size: -; J: TRBJ2-7; DNA: TGTGCCACCAGCGTAGACAGGGGATACGAGCAGTACTTC; CDR3: CATSVDRGYEQYF
V: TRBV5-1; D: TRBD1; size: once; J: TRBJ1-1; DNA: TGCGCCAGCAGCCTTGGACAGGGCGCTGAAGCTTTCTTT; CDR3: CASSLGQGAEAFF
V: TRBV7-2; D: -; size: -; J: TRBJ1-2; DNA: TGTGCCAGCAGCTTAGTGGCGGATACCCTCTATGGCTACACCTTC; CDR3: CASSLVADTLYGYTF
V: TRBV18; D: TRBD1; size: -; J: TRBJ1-2; DNA: TGTGCCAGCTCACCACCAGGTGGACAGGGGAACTATGGCTACACCTTC; CDR3: CASSPPGGQGNYGYTF
V: TRBV7-8; D: -; size: -; J: TRBJ2-7; DNA: TGTGCCAGCAGCTTAGCGCATTTAGGACAGCGGTCCTACGAGCAGTACTTC; CDR3: CASSLAHLGQRSYEQYF
V: TRBV10-2; D: TRBD2; size: -; J: TRBJ2-5; DNA: TGCGCCAGCAGTGACTCTGGACTAGCGGGGATCCTGGGGGAGACCCAGTACTTC; CDR3: CASSDSGLAGILGETQYF
V: TRBV10-1; D: -; size: -; J: TRBJ2-5; DNA: TGCGCCAGCAGTGAGTCTGACCAGGGTAGGGAGACCCAGTACTTC; CDR3: CASSESDQGRETQYF
V: TRBV7-2; D: TRBD2; size: -; J: TRBJ2-3; DNA: TGTGCCACCCTACTAGCGGGAAGCACAGATACGCAGTATTTT; CDR3: CATLLAGSTDTQYF
V: TRBV29-1; D: TRBD1; size: once; J: TRBJ1-3; DNA: TGCAGCGCTGCAGGGGGCGGACACACCATATATTTT; CDR3: CSAAGGGHTIYF
V: TRBV6-1; D: TRBD1; size: -; J: TRBJ2-1; DNA: TGTGCCAGCAGAAATGGACAGGGTACCCACAATGAGCAGTTCTTC; CDR3: CASRNGQGTHNEQFF
V: TRBV10-3; D: -; size: -; J: TRBJ1-5; DNA: TGTGCCATCAGGGACGGGGATCAGCCCCAGCATTTT; CDR3: CAIRDGDQPQHF
V: TRBV5-4; D: TRBD1; size: -; J: TRBJ2-7; DNA: TGTGCCAGCAGCTTGGCCGGGACAGGGAACCACGAGCAGTACTTC; CDR3: CASSLAGTGNHEQYF
V: TRBV5-6; D: -; size: -; J: TRBJ2-3; DNA: TGTGCCAGCAGTCTCGGGGGGCGCACAGATACGCAGTATTTT; CDR3: CASSLGGRTDTQYF
V: TRBV2; D: -; size: -; J: TRBJ2-7; DNA: TGTGCCAGCAGTGAAGCGCTTAGGGGTTACGAGCAGTACTTC; CDR3: CASSEALRGYEQYF
V: TRBV5-1; D: -; size: -; J: TRBJ2-2; DNA: TGCGCCAGCAGCTTGGCCGAGGGTCTGAACACCGGGGAGCTGTTTTTT; CDR3: CASSLAEGLNTGELFF
V: TRBV10-2; D: TRBD1; size: -; J: TRBJ2-5; DNA: TGCGCCAGCAGCGGAGCCACTACAGGGGGCCTTGGGACCCAGTACTTC; CDR3: CASSGATTGGLGTQYF
V: TRBV4-1; D: -; size: -; J: TRBJ1-5; DNA: TGCGCCAGCAGCCAAGTGATTGGGAGGTTGGATCCCCAGCATTTT; CDR3: CASSQVIGRLDPQHF
V: TRBV19; D: -; size: -; J: TRBJ2-1; DNA: TGTGCCAGTAAAGGCGGGGGCTTGTCAGGCTCCTACAATGAGCAGTTCTTC; CDR3: CASKGGGLSGSYNEQFF
V: TRBV6-6; D: -; size: -; J: TRBJ2-7; DNA: TGTGCCAGCAGTTACCGGGACACCTACGAGCAGTACTTC; CDR3: CASSYRDTYEQYF
V: TRBV20-1; D: -; size: -; J: TRBJ2-7; DNA: TGCAGTGCCAACACAGGGATCGAGCAGTACTTC; CDR3: CSANTGIEQYF
V: TRBV19; D: -; size: -; J: TRBJ1-1; DNA: TGTGCCAGTAGTACAGGACAGCAGGTCACTGAAGCTTTCTTT; CDR3: CASSTGQQVTEAFF